This T cell receptor (beta chain) was observed in a study of metastatic and nonmetastatic thyroid tumors. The overall study: Repertoire data that came from the blood and tumor or nodule tissue of malignant and benign thyroid patients were compared. Study findings and constraints: Within blood and tumor, benign nodules reportedly had significantly lower TCR beta diversity than malignant thyroid tumors did.

This clone was detected ten times or more. What it recognizes is unknown. As originally analysed: A distant-metastasis classifier for papillary thyroid cancer was built using CDR3 differences across clinicopathological groups. TCRdb re-called clones via MiXCR from the PCR reads. None of the V and J calls come from the authors' own analysis; TCRdb made them. The sample lists about 32,000 clones; 25% were seen once. The entire patient cohort was treatment-naive prior to thyroid surgery. CDR1 and CDR2 (germline): MGHRA, YSYEKL. V lost 0 bases and J lost 5, with 5 bases in between. The CDR3 consists of 12 residues.

The specimen was blood. The origin of this receptor is a female donor with papillary thyroid cancer or a benign thyroid nodule (not recorded which). Some clones in this sample may be carry-over from other donors' samples. The chain employs TRBV4-1 and TRBJ2-7; D gene uncertain. CDR3 coding DNA: TGCGCCAGCAGCCAAGATTACCACGAGCAGTACTTC. Translating it yields CASSQDYHEQYF.